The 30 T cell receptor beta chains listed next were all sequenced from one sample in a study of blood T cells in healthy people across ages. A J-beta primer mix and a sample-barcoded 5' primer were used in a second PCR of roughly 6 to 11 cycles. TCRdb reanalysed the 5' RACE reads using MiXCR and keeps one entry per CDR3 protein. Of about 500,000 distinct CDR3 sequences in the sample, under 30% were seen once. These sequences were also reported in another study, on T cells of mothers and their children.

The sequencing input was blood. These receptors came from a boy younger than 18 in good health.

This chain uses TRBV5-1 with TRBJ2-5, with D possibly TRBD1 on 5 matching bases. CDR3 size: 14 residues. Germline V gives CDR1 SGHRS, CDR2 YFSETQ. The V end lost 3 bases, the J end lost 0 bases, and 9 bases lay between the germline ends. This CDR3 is CASSWGLNQETQYF. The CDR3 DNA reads TGCGCCAGCAGCTGGGGCCTAAACCAAGAGACCCAGTACTTC.

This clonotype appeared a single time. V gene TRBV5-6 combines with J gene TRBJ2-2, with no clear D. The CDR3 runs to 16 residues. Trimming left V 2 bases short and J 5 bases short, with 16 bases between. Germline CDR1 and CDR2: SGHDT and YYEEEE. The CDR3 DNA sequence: TGTGCCAGCAGCTTCAAGGGATCTCGATTTACCGGGGAGCTGTTTTTT. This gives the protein CASSFKGSRFTGELFF.

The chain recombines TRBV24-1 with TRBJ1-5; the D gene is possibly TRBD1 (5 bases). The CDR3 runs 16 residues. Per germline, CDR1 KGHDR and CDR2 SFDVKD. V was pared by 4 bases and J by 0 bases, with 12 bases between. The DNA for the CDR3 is TGTGCCACCAGTGACCCTGGACATTCTAGCAATCAGCCCCAGCATTTT. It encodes CATSDPGHSSNQPQHF.

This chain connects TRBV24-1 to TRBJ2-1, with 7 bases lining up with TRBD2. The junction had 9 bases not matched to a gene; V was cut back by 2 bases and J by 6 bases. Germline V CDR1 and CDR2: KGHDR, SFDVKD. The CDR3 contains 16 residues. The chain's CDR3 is CATSDSRGGSFNEQFF. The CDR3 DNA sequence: TGTGCCACCAGTGATTCGCGAGGCGGGAGCTTCAATGAGCAGTTCTTC.

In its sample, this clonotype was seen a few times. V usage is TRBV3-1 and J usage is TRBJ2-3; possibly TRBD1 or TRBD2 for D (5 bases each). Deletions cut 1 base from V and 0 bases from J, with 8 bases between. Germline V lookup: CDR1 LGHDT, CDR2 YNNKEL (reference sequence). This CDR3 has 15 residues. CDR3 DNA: TGTGCCAGCAGCCAAGCCGGGACGAGCACAGATACGCAGTATTTT. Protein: CASSQAGTSTDTQYF.

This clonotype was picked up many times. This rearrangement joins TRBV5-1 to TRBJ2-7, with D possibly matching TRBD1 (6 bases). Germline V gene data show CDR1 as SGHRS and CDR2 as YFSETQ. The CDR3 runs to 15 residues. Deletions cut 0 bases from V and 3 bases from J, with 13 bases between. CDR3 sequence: CASSLDRQANYEQYF. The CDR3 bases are TGCGCCAGCAGCTTGGACCGACAGGCCAACTACGAGCAGTACTTC.

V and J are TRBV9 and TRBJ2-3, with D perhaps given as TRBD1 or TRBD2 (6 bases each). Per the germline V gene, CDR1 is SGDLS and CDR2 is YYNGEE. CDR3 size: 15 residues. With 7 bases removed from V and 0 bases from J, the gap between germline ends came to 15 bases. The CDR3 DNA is TGTGCCAGCGTAGGGGGACTCGCTAGCACAGATACGCAGTATTTT. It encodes CASVGGLASTDTQYF.

In DNA, the CDR3 is TGTGCCAGCATCCTAGCGGGGGGCGAGGTCGGGGAGCTGTTTTTT. It encodes CASILAGGEVGELFF. The chain uses TRBV7-2 and TRBJ2-2; 11 bases are shared with TRBD2. The junction had 8 bases not matched to a gene; V was cut back by 7 bases and J by 7 bases. The germline V gene encodes CDR1 SGHTA and CDR2 FQGNSA. This CDR3 contains 15 residues.

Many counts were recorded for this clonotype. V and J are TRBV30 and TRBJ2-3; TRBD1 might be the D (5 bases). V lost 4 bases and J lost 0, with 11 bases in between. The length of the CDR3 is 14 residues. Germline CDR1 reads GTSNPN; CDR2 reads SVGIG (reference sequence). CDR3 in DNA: TGTGCCTGGACCCCAGGGTCGAGCACAGATACGCAGTATTTT. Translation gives CAWTPGSSTDTQYF.

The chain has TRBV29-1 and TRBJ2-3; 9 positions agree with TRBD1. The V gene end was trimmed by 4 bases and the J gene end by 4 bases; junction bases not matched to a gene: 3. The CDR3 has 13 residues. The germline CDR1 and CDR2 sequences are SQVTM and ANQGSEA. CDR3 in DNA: TGCAGCGTTGGGACAGGGGTGGCAGATACGCAGTATTTT. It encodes CSVGTGVADTQYF.

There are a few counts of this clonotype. The CDR3 here is CASSLGQGMFIDGYTF. The DNA for the CDR3 is TGCGCCAGCAGCTTGGGACAGGGGATGTTCATCGATGGCTACACCTTC. The chain carries TRBV5-1 and TRBJ1-2; 8 bases line up with TRBD1. The ends lost 0 bases at V and 6 bases at J; junction bases unmatched: 10. The CDR3 has 16 residues. Germline V gives CDR1 SGHRS, CDR2 YFSETQ.

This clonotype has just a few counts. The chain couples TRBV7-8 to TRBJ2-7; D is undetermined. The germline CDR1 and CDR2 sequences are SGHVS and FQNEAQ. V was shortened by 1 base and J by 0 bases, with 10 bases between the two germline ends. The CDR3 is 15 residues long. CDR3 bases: TGTGCCAGCAGCTTAGGGAAACTGGGCTCCTACGAGCAGTACTTC. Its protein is CASSLGKLGSYEQYF. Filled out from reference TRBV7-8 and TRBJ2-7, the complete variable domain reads GAGVSQSPRYKVAKRGQDVALRCDPISGHVSLFWYQQALGQGPEFLTYFQNEAQLDKSGLPSDRFFAERPEGSVSTLKIQRTQQEDSAVYLCASSLGKLGSYEQYFGPGTRLTVT.

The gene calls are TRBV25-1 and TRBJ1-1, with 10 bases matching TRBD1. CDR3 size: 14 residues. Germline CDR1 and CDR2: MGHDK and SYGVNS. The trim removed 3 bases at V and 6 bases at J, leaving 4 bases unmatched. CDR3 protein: CASSEGGQGAEAFF. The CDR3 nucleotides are TGTGCCAGCAGTGAGGGTGGACAGGGGGCTGAAGCTTTCTTT.

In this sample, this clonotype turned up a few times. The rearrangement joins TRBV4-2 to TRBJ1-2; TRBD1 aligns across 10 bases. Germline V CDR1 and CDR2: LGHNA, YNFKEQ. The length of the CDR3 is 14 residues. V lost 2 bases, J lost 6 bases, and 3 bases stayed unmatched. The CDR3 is CASSQPGQGNGYTF. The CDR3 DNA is TGTGCCAGCAGCCAACCGGGACAGGGGAATGGCTACACCTTC.

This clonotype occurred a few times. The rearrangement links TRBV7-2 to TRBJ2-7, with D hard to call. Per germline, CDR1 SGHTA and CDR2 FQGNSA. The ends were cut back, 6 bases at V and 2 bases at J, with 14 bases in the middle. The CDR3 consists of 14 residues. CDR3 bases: TGTGCCAGCAGTGACGGACCACCACCCTACGAGCAGTACTTC. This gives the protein CASSDGPPPYEQYF.

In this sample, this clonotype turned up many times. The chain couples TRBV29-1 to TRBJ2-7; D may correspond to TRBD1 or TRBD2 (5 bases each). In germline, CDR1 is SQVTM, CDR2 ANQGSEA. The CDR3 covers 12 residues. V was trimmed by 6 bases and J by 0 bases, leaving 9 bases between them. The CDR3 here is CSVGTGSYEQYF. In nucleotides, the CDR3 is TGCAGCGTGGGGACGGGCTCCTACGAGCAGTACTTC.

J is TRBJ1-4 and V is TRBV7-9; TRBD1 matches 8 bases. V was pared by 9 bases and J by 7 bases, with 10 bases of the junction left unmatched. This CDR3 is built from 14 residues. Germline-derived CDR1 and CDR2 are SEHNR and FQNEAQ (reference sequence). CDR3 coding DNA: TGTGCCAGTAGCGAGGACAGGGCTTTTGAAAAACTGTTTTTT. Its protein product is CASSEDRAFEKLFF.

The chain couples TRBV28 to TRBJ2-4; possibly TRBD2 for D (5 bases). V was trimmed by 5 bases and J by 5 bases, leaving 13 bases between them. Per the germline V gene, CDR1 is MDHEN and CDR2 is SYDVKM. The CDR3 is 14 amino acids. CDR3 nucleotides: TGTGCCAGCAGTATCCCGAGGGCGGAAAACATTCAGTACTTC. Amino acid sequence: CASSIPRAENIQYF.

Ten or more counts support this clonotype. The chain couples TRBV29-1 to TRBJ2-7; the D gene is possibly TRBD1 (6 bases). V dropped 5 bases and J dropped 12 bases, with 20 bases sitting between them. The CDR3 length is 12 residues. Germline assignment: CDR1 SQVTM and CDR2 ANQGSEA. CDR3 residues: CSVISYQGRRYF. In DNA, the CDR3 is TGCAGCGTTATTTCGTACCAGGGGCGCAGGTACTTC.

CDR3 region: CASSSSHEQYF. CDR3 DNA: TGTGCCAGCAGCTCTTCTCACGAGCAGTACTTC. This sequence joins TRBV7-9 and TRBJ2-7; D is ambiguous. V lost 4 bases to trimming and J lost 5 bases, with 6 bases between them. This CDR3 region has 11 residues. Germline CDR1 is SEHNR and CDR2 is FQNEAQ (reference sequence).

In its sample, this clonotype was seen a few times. The chain's CDR3 is CASSLPKRTGNQPQHF. The CDR3 DNA sequence: TGTGCCAGCAGCCTACCGAAGCGGACGGGCAATCAGCCCCAGCATTTT. The chain couples TRBV28 to TRBJ1-5; no firm D call. The germline CDR1 and CDR2 sequences are MDHEN and SYDVKM. Trimming left V 6 bases short and J 2 bases short, with 17 bases between. CDR3 length: 16 residues.

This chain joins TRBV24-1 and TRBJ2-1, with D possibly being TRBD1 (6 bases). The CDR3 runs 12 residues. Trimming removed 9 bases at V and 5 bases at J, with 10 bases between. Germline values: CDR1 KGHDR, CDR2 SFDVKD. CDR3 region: CATGQINNEQFF. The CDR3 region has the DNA TGTGCCACCGGACAGATCAACAATGAGCAGTTCTTC.

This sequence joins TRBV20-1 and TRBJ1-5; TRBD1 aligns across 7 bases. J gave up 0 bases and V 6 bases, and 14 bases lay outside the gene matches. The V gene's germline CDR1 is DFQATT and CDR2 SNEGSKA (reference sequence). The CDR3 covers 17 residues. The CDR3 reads CSAQGITGEASNQPQHF. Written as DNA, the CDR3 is TGCAGTGCCCAGGGGATCACAGGGGAGGCTAGCAATCAGCCCCAGCATTTT.

The CDR3 spells CASSFDAGQIYGYTF. Written as DNA, the CDR3 is TGCGCCAGCAGCTTCGACGCAGGACAGATCTATGGCTACACCTTC. The chain recombines TRBV5-1 with TRBJ1-2, with D tentatively TRBD1 (6 bases). The germline CDR1 and CDR2 sequences are SGHRS and YFSETQ. V was shortened by 2 bases and J by 4 bases, with 15 bases between the two germline ends. The CDR3 loop spans 15 amino acids.

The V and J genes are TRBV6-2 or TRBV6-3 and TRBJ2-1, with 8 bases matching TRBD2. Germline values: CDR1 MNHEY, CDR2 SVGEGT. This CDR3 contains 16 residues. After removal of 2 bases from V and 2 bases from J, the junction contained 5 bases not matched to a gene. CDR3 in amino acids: CASSYDGRAPYNEQFF. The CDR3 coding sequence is TGTGCCAGCAGTTACGACGGGAGGGCACCCTACAATGAGCAGTTCTTC.

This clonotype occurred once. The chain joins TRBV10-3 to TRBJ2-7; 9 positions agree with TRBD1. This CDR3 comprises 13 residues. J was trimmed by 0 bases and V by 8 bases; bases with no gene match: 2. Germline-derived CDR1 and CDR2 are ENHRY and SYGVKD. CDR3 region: CAILTGGSYEQYF. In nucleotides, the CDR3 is TGTGCCATCCTGACAGGGGGCTCCTACGAGCAGTACTTC.

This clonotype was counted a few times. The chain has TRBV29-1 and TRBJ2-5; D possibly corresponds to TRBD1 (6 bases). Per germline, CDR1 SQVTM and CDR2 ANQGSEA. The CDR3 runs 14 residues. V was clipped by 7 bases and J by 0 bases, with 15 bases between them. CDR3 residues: CSGWTARYQETQYF. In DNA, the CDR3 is TGCAGCGGGTGGACAGCCCGGTACCAAGAGACCCAGTACTTC. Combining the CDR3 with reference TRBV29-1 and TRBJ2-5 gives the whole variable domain SAVISQKPSRDICQRGTSLTIQCQVDSQVTMMFWYRQQPGQSLTLIATANQGSEATYESGFVIDKFPISRPNLTFSTLTVSNMSPEDSSIYLCSGWTARYQETQYFGPGTRLLVL.

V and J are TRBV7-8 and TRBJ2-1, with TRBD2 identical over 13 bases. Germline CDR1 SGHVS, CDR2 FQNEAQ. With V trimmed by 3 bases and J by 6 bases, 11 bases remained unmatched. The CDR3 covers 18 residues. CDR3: CASSFRPRLAGGPNEQFF. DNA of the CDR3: TGTGCCAGCAGCTTTAGGCCTAGACTAGCGGGAGGCCCCAATGAGCAGTTCTTC.

Here the CDR3 reads CASSVGYGNLKETQYF. In nucleotides, the CDR3 is TGTGCCAGCAGCGTAGGGTATGGAAACCTTAAAGAGACCCAGTACTTC. The rearrangement uses TRBV9 and TRBJ2-5; no clear D. The V gene's germline CDR1 is SGDLS and CDR2 YYNGEE. Trimming stripped 0 bases from V and 3 bases from J, with 15 bases between. The CDR3 length is 16 residues. The variable domain in full, completed from reference TRBV9 and TRBJ2-5, reads DSGVTQTPKHLITATGQRVTLRCSPRSGDLSVYWYQQSLDQGLQFLIQYYNGEERAKGNILERFSAQQFPDLHSELNLSSLELGDSALYFCASSVGYGNLKETQYFGPGTRLLVL.

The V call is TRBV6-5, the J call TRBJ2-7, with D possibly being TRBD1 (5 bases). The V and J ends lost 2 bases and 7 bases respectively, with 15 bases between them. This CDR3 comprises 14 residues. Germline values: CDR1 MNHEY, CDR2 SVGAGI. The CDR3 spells CASSYAGQGLEQYF. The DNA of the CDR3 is TGTGCCAGCAGTTACGCAGGACAAGGCTTAGAGCAGTACTTC.